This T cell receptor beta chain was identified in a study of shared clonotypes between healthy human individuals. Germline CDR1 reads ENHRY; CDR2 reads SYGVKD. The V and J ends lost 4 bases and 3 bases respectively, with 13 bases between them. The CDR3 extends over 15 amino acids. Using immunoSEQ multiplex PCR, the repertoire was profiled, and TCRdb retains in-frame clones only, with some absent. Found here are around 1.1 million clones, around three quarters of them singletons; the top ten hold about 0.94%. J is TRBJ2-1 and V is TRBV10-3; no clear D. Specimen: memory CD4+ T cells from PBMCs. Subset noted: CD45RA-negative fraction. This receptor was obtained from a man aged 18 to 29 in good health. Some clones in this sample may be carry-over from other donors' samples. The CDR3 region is CAISASLVSYNEQFF. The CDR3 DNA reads TGTGCCATCAGTGCTTCGCTTGTGAGCTACAATGAGCAGTTCTTC.